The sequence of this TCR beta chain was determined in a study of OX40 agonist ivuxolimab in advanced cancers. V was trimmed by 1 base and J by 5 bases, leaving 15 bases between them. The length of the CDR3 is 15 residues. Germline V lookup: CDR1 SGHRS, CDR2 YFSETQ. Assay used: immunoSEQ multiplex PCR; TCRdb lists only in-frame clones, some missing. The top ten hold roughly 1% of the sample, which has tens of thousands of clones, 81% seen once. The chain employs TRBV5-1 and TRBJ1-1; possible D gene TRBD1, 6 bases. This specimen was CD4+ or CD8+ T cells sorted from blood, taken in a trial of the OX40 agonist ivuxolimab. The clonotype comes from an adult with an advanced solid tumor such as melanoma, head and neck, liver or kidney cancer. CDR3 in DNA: TGCGCCAGCAGCTTGTGGGGACAAGCAGGGACTGAAGCTTTCTTT. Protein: CASSLWGQAGTEAFF.